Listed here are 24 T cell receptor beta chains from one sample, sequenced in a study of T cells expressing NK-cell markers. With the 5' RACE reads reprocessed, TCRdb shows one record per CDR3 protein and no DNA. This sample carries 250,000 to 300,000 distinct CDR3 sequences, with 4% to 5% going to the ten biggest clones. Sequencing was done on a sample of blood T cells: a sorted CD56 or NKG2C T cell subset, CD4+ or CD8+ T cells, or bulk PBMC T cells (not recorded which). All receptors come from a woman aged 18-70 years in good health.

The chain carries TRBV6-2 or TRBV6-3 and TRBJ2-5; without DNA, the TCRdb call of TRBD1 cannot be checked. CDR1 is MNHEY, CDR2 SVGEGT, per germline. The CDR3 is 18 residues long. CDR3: CASSYGIGGASYVETQYF.

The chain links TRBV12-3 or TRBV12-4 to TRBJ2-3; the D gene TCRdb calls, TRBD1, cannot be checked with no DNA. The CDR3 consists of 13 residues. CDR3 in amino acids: CASSQGDADTQYF.

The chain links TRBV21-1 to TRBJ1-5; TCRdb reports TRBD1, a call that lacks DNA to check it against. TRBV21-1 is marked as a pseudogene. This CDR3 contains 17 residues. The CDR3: CASSNAPGAHTNQPQHF.

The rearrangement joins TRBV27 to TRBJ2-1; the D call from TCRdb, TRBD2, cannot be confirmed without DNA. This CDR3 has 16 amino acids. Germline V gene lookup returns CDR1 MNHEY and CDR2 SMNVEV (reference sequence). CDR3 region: CASSFTSGRGGHEQFF.

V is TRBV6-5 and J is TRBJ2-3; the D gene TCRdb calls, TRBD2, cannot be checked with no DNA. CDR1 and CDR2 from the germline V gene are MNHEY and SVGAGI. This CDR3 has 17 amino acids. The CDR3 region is CASSYSKVAGRTDTQYF.

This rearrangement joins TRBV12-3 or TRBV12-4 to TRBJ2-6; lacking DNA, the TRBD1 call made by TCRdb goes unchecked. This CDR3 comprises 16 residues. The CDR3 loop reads CASPDRPTSGANVLTF.

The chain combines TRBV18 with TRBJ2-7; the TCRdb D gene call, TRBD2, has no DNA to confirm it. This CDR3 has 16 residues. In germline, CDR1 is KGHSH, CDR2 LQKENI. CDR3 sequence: CASSPLAGETSYEQYF.

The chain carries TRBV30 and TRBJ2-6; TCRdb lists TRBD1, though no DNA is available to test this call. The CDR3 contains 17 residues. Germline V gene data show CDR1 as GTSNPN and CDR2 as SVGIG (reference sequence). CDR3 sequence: CAWRRQGALSGANVLTF.

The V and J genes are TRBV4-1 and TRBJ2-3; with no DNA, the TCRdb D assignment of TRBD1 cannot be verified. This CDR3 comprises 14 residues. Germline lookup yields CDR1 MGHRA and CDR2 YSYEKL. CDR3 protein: CASRHPTGPDTQYF.

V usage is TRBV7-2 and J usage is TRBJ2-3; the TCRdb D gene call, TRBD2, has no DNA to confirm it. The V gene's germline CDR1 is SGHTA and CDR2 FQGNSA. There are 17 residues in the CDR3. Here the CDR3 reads CASIQGLGGGAWDTQYF.

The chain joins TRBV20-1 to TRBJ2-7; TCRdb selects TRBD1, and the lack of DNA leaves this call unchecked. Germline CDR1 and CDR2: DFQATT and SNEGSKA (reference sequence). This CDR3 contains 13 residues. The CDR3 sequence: CSAAPGDTYEQYF.

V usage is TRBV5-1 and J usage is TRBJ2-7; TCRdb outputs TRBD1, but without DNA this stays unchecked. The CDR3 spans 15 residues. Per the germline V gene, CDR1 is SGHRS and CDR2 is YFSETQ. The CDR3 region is CASSSTGGVSYEQYF.

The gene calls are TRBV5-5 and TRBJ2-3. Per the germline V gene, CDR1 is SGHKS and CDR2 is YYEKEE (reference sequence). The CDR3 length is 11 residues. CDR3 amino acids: CASSWSDTQYF.

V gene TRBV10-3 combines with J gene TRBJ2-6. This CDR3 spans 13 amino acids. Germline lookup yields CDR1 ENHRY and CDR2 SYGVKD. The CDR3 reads CAINQAGANVLTF.

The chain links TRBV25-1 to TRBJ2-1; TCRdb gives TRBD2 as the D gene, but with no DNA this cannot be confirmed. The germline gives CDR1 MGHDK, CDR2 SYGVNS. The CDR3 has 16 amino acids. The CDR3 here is CASSEYFGIAGMEQFF.

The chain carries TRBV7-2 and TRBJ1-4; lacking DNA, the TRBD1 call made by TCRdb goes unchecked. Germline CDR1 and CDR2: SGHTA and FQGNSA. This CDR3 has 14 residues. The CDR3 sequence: CASSLAGAGEKLFF.

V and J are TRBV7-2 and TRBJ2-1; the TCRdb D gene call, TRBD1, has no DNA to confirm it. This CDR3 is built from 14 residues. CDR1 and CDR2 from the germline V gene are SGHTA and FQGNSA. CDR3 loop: CASSILQGAGEQFF.

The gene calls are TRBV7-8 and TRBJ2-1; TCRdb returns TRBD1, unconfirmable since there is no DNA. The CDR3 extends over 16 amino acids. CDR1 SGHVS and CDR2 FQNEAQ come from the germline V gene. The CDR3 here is CASSTRQGLSYNEQFF.

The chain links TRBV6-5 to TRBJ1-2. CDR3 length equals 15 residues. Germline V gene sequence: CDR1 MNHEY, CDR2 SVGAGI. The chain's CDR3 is CASSYPASSNYGYTF.

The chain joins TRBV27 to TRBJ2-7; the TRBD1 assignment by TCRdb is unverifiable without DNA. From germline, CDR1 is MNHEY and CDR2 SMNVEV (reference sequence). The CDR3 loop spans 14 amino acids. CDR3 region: CASRQTGGSYEQYF.

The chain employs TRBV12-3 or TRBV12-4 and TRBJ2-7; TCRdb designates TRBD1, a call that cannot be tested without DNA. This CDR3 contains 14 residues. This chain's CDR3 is CASSFGGNSYEQYF.

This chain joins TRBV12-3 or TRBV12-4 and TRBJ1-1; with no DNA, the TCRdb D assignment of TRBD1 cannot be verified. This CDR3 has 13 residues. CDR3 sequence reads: CASITPGGAEAFF.

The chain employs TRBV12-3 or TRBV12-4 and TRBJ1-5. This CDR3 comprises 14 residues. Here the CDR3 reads CASSSRRLDQPQHF.

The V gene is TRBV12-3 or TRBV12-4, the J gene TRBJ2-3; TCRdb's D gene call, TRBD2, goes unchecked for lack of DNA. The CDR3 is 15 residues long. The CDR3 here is CAGMPSGASLNTQYF.